In this sample, the clone carrying this T cell receptor (beta chain) turned up once. As yet, its antigen is unknown. The entry originates in a study of T cell clones after liver transplantation. Looking at the study overall: Pre-transplant mixed lymphocyte reactions yielded third-party-reactive TCRbeta sequences as comparators for graft-donor-reactive sequences.

CDR1 is SGDLS and CDR2 is YYNGEE in the germline V gene. Trimming stripped 2 bases from V and 5 bases from J, with 16 bases between. The CDR3 runs 15 residues. The repertoire was sequenced with immunoSEQ multiplex PCR; TCRdb's copy has only in-frame clones and lacks some. In the table there are 15,000 to 20,000 clones, around 89% of which are singletons. The study, taken as a whole, reports: A larger donor-reactive than third-party decline suggested partial antigen-specific deletion.

This sequence originates from a human patient who received a liver transplant. Some T cells may be transferred from the graft donor. This specimen consisted of CD8+ T cells from blood, obtained approximately 3.5 years after liver transplant. The J gene is TRBJ1-1, the V gene TRBV9; a weak D match, TRBD1 (5 bases). The CDR3 sequence: CASSVYSGQVTEAFF. The CDR3 region has the DNA TGTGCCAGCAGCGTTTACTCAGGACAAGTAACTGAAGCTTTCTTT. The variable domain in full, completed from reference TRBV9 and TRBJ1-1, reads DSGVTQTPKHLITATGQRVTLRCSPRSGDLSVYWYQQSLDQGLQFLIQYYNGEERAKGNILERFSAQQFPDLHSELNLSSLELGDSALYFCASSVYSGQVTEAFFGQGTRLTVV.